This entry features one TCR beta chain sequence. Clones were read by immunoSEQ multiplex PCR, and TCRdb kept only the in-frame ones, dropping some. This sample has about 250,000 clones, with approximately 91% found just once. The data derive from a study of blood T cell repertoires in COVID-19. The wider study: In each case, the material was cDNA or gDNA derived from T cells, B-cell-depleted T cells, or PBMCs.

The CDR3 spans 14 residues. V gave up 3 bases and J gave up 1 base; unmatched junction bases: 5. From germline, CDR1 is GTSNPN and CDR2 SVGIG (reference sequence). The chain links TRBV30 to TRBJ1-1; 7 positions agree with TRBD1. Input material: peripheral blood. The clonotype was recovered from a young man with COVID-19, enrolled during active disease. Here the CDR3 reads CAWSRGLGNTEAFF. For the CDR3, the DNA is TGTGCCTGGAGCAGGGGGTTAGGGAACACTGAAGCTTTCTTT.